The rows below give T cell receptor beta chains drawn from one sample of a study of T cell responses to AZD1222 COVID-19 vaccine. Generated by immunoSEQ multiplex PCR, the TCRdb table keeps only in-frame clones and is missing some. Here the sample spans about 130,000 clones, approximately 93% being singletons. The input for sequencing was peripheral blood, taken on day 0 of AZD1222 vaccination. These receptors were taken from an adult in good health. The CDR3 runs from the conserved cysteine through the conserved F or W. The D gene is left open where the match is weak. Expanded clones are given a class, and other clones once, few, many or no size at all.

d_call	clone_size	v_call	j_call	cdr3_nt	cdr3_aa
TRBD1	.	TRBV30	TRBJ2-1	TGTGCCTGGAGTACCGGGACAGTACGGTTCTTC	CAWSTGTVRFF
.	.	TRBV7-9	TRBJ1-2	TGTGCCAGCAGCTTAGAGCGGCAGGGCTATGGCTACACCTTC	CASSLERQGYGYTF
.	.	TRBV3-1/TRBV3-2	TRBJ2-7	TGTGCCAGCAGCCAAGGGAGGTACGAGCAGTACTTC	CASSQGRYEQYF
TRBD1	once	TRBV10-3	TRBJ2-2	TGTGCCGCCGCCGGGACAGGGTTGGCCGGGGAGCTGTTTTTT	CAAAGTGLAGELFF
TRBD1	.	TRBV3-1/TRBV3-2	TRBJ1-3	TGTGCCAGCAGCTCATACAGGGGGCCCAATCCAAACACCATATATTTT	CASSSYRGPNPNTIYF
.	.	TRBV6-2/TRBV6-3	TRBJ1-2	TGTGCCAGCAGTTATCGGTCCTCCAGCAACTATGGCTACACCTTC	CASSYRSSSNYGYTF
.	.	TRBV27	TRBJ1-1	TGTGCCAGCAGTTTCGGTGGAAATGCTTTCTTT	CASSFGGNAFF
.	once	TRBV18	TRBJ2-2	TGTGCCAGCTCAAGTACGGGGACCGGGGAGCTGTTTTTT	CASSSTGTGELFF
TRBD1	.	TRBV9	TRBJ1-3	TGTGCCAGCAGCGCTCGGACAGGGGGCAGAAACACCATATATTTT	CASSARTGGRNTIYF
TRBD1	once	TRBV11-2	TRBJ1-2	TGTGCCAGCAGCTTACTCAACCAGGGGGCGCGCGGCTACACCTTC	CASSLLNQGARGYTF
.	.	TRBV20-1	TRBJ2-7	TGCAGTGCCCAACGTGTCGAGCAGTACTTC	CSAQRVEQYF
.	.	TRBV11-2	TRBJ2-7	TGTGCCAGCAGCTTAACCTCCGGGACTCCCTATTACGAGCAGTACTTC	CASSLTSGTPYYEQYF
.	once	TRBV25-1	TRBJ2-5	TGTGCCAGCAGGCAGGGGGGCCAAGAGACCCAGTACTTC	CASRQGGQETQYF
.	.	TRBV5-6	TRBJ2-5	TGTGCCAGCAGCTTGGCTATAGAGACCCAGTACTTC	CASSLAIETQYF
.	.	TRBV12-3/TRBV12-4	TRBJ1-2	TGTGCCAGCAGTTTAGGCCAGGGTGGCACCTTC	CASSLGQGGTF
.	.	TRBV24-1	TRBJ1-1	TGTGCCACCAGTGATTTGTGGAACACTGAAGCTTTCTTT	CATSDLWNTEAFF
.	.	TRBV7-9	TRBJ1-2	TGTGCCAGCAGCCACCCTACAGGGATGGGCTACACCTTC	CASSHPTGMGYTF
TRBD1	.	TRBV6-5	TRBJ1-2	TGTGCCAGCAGTCCCCCCCCAGGGGGCCGTGGCTACACCTTC	CASSPPPGGRGYTF
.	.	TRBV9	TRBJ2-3	TGTGCCAGCAGCCCAGATGGACAGTCTAGCACAGATACGCAGTATTTT	CASSPDGQSSTDTQYF
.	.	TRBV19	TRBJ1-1	TGTGCCAGTCGGGACACAGTCAACACTGAAGCTTTCTTT	CASRDTVNTEAFF
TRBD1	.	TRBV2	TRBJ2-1	TGTGCCAGCAAATGGGACCGGGACAGGGCCAATGAGCAGTTCTTC	CASKWDRDRANEQFF
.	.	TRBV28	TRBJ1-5	TGTGCCAGCAGTTTAGAGGTGGGCAATCAGCCCCAGCATTTT	CASSLEVGNQPQHF
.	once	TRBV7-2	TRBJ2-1	TGTGCCAGCAGCTTGGGGGGACTTCCCAATGAGCAGTTCTTC	CASSLGGLPNEQFF
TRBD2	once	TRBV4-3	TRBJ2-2	TGCGCCAGCAGCCAAGATACGGCGGGAGGGTTGAACACCGGGGAGCTGTTTTTT	CASSQDTAGGLNTGELFF
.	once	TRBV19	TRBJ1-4	TGTGCCAGTAGTGCGACGGGGATTAATGAAAAACTGTTTTTT	CASSATGINEKLFF
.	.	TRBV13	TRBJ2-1	TGTGCCAGCAGCTTAGGTGAACTTGAGCAGTTCTTC	CASSLGELEQFF
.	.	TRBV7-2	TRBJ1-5	TGTGCCAGCAGCTTAGTACCAAGCAGGGGCAATCAGCCCCAGCATTTT	CASSLVPSRGNQPQHF
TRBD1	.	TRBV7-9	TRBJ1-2	TGTGCCAGCAGACAGGGGGCTGAGAGAAATGGCTACACCTTC	CASRQGAERNGYTF
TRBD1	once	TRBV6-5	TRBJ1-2	TGTGCCAGCAGTTTCAAGTGGACAGGGGCCTATGGCTACACCTTC	CASSFKWTGAYGYTF
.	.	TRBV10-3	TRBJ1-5	TGTGCCATCAGCCTGGACAGAAGAAATCAGCCCCAGCATTTT	CAISLDRRNQPQHF
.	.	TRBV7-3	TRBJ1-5	TGTGCCAGCAGCCTTGCGGGCGGGGCGGTCCAGCCCCAGCATTTT	CASSLAGGAVQPQHF
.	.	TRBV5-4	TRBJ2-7	TGTGCCAGCAGCGTTAACGGTGTTGACGAGCAGTACTTC	CASSVNGVDEQYF
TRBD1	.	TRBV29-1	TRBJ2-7	TGCAGCGTTAGACAGGGAGAGACCTACGAGCAGTACTTC	CSVRQGETYEQYF
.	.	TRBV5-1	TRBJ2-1	TGCGCCAGCAGCGTTGGCGCGGGACCGTACAATGAGCAGTTCTTC	CASSVGAGPYNEQFF
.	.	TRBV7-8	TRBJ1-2	TGTGCCAGCAGCCCACTTGGGCAATCCTATGGCTACACCTTC	CASSPLGQSYGYTF
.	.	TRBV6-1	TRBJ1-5	TGTGCCAGCAGTGAAGCGCAAGGCTCATCGAGGCCCGATCAGCCCCAGCATTTT	CASSEAQGSSRPDQPQHF
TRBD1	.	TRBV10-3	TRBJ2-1	TGTGCCATCAGCCATCAACAGGGGGCCGAGGTTGAGCAGTTCTTC	CAISHQQGAEVEQFF
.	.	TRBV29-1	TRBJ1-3	TGCAGCGTTGACGGCAACTCTGGAAACACCATATATTTT	CSVDGNSGNTIYF
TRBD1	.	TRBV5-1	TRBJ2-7	TGCGCCAGCAGCCGATTGACAGGGGCCCACGAGCAGTACTTC	CASSRLTGAHEQYF
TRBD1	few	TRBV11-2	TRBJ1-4	TGTGCCAGCAGCCCCGGACAGGGGGCCCGAAAACTGTTTTTT	CASSPGQGARKLFF
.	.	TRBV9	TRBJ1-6	TGTGCCAGCAGCTCACAGGGCTCACCCCTCCACTTT	CASSSQGSPLHF
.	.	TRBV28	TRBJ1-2	TGTGCCAGCAGTTCGGGACTTAGCAAATTCCATGGCTACACCTTC	CASSSGLSKFHGYTF
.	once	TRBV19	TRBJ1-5	TGTGCCAGTGACTACGGGTCGCACCGCTCTCATCAGCCCCAGCATTTT	CASDYGSHRSHQPQHF
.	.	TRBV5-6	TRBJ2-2	TGTGCCAGCAGCCCACGGGCAGTTAACACCGGGGAGCTGTTTTTT	CASSPRAVNTGELFF
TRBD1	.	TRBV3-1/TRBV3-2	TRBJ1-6	TGTGCCAGCAGCCAAGTCAGGACAGGCGGCTCACCCCTCCACTTT	CASSQVRTGGSPLHF